These T cell receptor beta chains were read from a single sample in a study of regulatory T cells in long-lasting Graves disease. TCRdb processed the multiplex PCR reads anew with MiXCR; each CDR3 protein has one entry. The sample includes 550,000 to 700,000 distinct CDR3 sequences, more than 15% of them seen just once. These data were likewise used in another study, on T cells in Graves' hyperthyroidism and ophthalmopathy.

The sequences come from peripheral blood mononuclear cells (PBMCs), collected at new diagnosis, from a patient treated with antithyroid drugs. The source is a man aged 18-30 years with Graves disease. Both conserved end residues are part of each CDR3. The D gene is left open where the match is weak. Not every row has a clone size; where given, it reads once, few, many or a size class.

d_call: TRBD1
j_call: TRBJ1-5
v_call: TRBV12-3/TRBV12-4
clone_size: NA
cdr3_aa: CASRLQGSGNQPQHF
cdr3_nt: TGTGCCAGCAGACTACAGGGGTCGGGCAATCAGCCCCAGCATTTT

d_call: TRBD2
j_call: TRBJ2-3
v_call: TRBV5-1
clone_size: many
cdr3_aa: CASSIGLAGVTLDTQYF
cdr3_nt: TGCGCCAGCAGCATAGGACTAGCGGGAGTCACACTGGATACGCAGTATTTT

d_call: NA
j_call: TRBJ2-3
v_call: TRBV20-1
clone_size: NA
cdr3_aa: CSARSGTSTDTQYF
cdr3_nt: TGCAGTGCCAGATCCGGGACTAGCACAGATACGCAGTATTTT

d_call: TRBD1
j_call: TRBJ1-2
v_call: TRBV2
clone_size: many
cdr3_aa: CASSAEQGVYYGYTF
cdr3_nt: TGTGCCAGCAGTGCTGAGCAGGGGGTGTACTATGGCTACACCTTC

d_call: NA
j_call: TRBJ2-3
v_call: TRBV20-1
clone_size: NA
cdr3_aa: CSARDPSGRFRGSTDTQYF
cdr3_nt: TGCAGTGCTAGAGATCCATCCGGCCGCTTCCGCGGGAGCACAGATACGCAGTATTTT

d_call: TRBD2
j_call: TRBJ2-3
v_call: TRBV7-8
clone_size: many
cdr3_aa: CASSLISAGGSPDTQYF
cdr3_nt: TGTGCCAGCAGCTTAATCTCAGCGGGAGGGTCCCCAGATACGCAGTATTTT

d_call: TRBD2
j_call: TRBJ2-7
v_call: TRBV7-3
clone_size: few
cdr3_aa: CASSLTVSGSYEQYF
cdr3_nt: TGTGCCAGCAGCTTAACGGTTAGCGGGAGCTACGAGCAGTACTTC

d_call: NA
j_call: TRBJ1-1
v_call: TRBV20-1
clone_size: many
cdr3_aa: CSARDQRAGDTEAFF
cdr3_nt: TGCAGTGCTAGAGATCAGAGGGCAGGGGACACTGAAGCTTTCTTT

d_call: TRBD2
j_call: TRBJ2-1
v_call: TRBV19
clone_size: NA
cdr3_aa: CASMRTSGIYEQFF
cdr3_nt: TGTGCCAGCATGAGGACTAGCGGGATCTATGAGCAGTTCTTC

d_call: NA
j_call: TRBJ2-1
v_call: TRBV10-1
clone_size: NA
cdr3_aa: CASSDDGGLEQFF
cdr3_nt: TGCGCCAGCAGTGACGATGGGGGATTGGAGCAGTTCTTC

d_call: TRBD1
j_call: TRBJ2-1
v_call: TRBV5-1
clone_size: many
cdr3_aa: CASSNGGTGPYNEQFF
cdr3_nt: TGCGCCAGCAGCAACGGAGGGACAGGGCCATACAATGAGCAGTTCTTC

d_call: TRBD1
j_call: TRBJ1-1
v_call: TRBV6-1
clone_size: many
cdr3_aa: CASGGGQGQAEAFF
cdr3_nt: TGTGCCAGCGGGGGAGGACAGGGGCAGGCTGAAGCTTTCTTT

d_call: NA
j_call: TRBJ2-1
v_call: TRBV7-9
clone_size: few
cdr3_aa: CASRLGNEQFF
cdr3_nt: TGTGCCAGCCGGTTAGGAAATGAGCAGTTCTTC

d_call: NA
j_call: TRBJ2-1
v_call: TRBV27
clone_size: NA
cdr3_aa: CASSLLVGNEQFF
cdr3_nt: TGTGCCAGCAGTTTATTAGTAGGCAATGAGCAGTTCTTC